Listed below are T cell receptor beta chains from one sample, sequenced in a study of T cells in Graves' hyperthyroidism and ophthalmopathy. Each CDR3 protein is one row after TCRdb ran MiXCR on the multiplex PCR reads. The sample shows over 650,000 distinct CDR3 sequences, around 15% of them seen only once. Sequencing was done on a sample of blood. All receptors come from a man aged 18 to 29 with Graves' hyperthyroidism. The CDR3 runs from the conserved cysteine through the conserved F or W. The order of the fields is clone size, V gene, J gene, D gene, CDR3 protein, CDR3 DNA. D genes are given only for firm matches. Some rows mark clone size as missing; the rest say once, few, many or name a class of expanded clone.

size: .; V: TRBV18; J: TRBJ1-5; D: TRBD1; CDR3: CASSAGTGDRPQHF; DNA: TGTGCCAGCTCTGCCGGGACAGGGGATCGGCCCCAGCATTTT
size: .; V: TRBV5-5; J: TRBJ2-7; D: .; CDR3: CASSMQGSPGYEQYF; DNA: TGTGCCAGCAGCATGCAGGGGTCCCCAGGGTACGAGCAGTACTTC
size: .; V: TRBV4-2; J: TRBJ2-1; D: TRBD2; CDR3: CASSQKAGAGYNEQFF; DNA: TGTGCCAGCAGCCAAAAAGCGGGAGCTGGGTACAATGAGCAGTTCTTC
size: few; V: TRBV6-1; J: TRBJ2-7; D: .; CDR3: CASRPGLVSYEQYF; DNA: TGTGCCAGCAGACCGGGACTCGTCTCCTACGAGCAGTACTTC
size: few; V: TRBV28; J: TRBJ2-7; D: .; CDR3: CATQEGGSSSYEQYF; DNA: TGTGCCACACAAGAGGGGGGTAGTAGCTCCTACGAGCAGTACTTC
size: few; V: TRBV29-1; J: TRBJ2-1; D: TRBD1; CDR3: CSVHRGNEQFF; DNA: TGCAGCGTTCACAGGGGCAATGAGCAGTTCTTC
size: few; V: TRBV30; J: TRBJ2-7; D: .; CDR3: CAWKVGRPGEQYF; DNA: TGTGCCTGGAAGGTCGGACGGCCGGGAGAGCAGTACTTC
size: few; V: TRBV29-1; J: TRBJ2-3; D: .; CDR3: CSPRPVPPGLPVEDTQYF; DNA: TGCAGCCCACGGCCGGTCCCACCCGGACTGCCCGTGGAAGATACGCAGTATTTT
size: many; V: TRBV18; J: TRBJ1-1; D: .; CDR3: CASSPAVNTEAFF; DNA: TGTGCCAGCTCACCGGCAGTGAACACTGAAGCTTTCTTT
size: few; V: TRBV7-2; J: TRBJ2-1; D: .; CDR3: CASSLEGPGRSSYNEQFF; DNA: TGTGCCAGCAGCTTAGAAGGCCCCGGGCGCAGCTCCTACAATGAGCAGTTCTTC
size: .; V: TRBV30; J: TRBJ1-4; D: .; CDR3: CALRKDSNNEKLFF; DNA: TGTGCCTTGCGTAAAGACAGCAATAATGAAAAACTGTTTTTT
size: few; V: TRBV30; J: TRBJ1-3; D: .; CDR3: CAWSGWGSGNTIYF; DNA: TGTGCCTGGAGCGGCTGGGGATCTGGAAACACCATATATTTT
size: .; V: TRBV10-3; J: TRBJ2-3; D: .; CDR3: CAIRDLRTDTQYF; DNA: TGTGCCATTCGGGACCTCAGAACAGATACGCAGTATTTT
size: few; V: TRBV27; J: TRBJ2-5; D: .; CDR3: CASSFDGGPETQYF; DNA: TGTGCCAGCAGTTTTGACGGGGGCCCAGAGACCCAGTACTTC
size: few; V: TRBV7-2; J: TRBJ1-1; D: .; CDR3: CASSLAQGPLNTEAFF; DNA: TGTGCCAGCAGCTTAGCCCAGGGACCCCTGAACACTGAAGCTTTCTTT
size: many; V: TRBV28; J: TRBJ2-2; D: TRBD1; CDR3: CATDRANTGELFF; DNA: TGTGCCACCGACAGGGCGAACACCGGGGAGCTGTTTTTT
size: .; V: TRBV6-5; J: TRBJ2-5; D: .; CDR3: CASSYGPAQETQYF; DNA: TGTGCCAGCAGTTACGGGCCAGCACAAGAGACCCAGTACTTC
size: few; V: TRBV11-2; J: TRBJ2-4; D: .; CDR3: CASSLFMGPQNIQYF; DNA: TGTGCCAGCAGCTTATTTATGGGACCCCAAAACATTCAGTACTTC
size: once; V: TRBV9; J: TRBJ2-1; D: .; CDR3: CASSVDSGTTYNEQFF; DNA: TGTGCCAGCAGCGTAGATTCCGGGACCACCTACAATGAGCAGTTCTTC
size: .; V: TRBV7-2; J: TRBJ2-3; D: TRBD2; CDR3: CASSEGLSSTDTQYF; DNA: TGTGCCAGCAGCGAGGGACTAAGCAGTACAGATACGCAGTATTTT
size: .; V: TRBV4-1; J: TRBJ2-7; D: TRBD1; CDR3: CASSIRDRDYEQYF; DNA: TGCGCCAGCAGCATTAGGGACAGGGACTACGAGCAGTACTTC
size: many; V: TRBV20-1; J: TRBJ2-7; D: .; CDR3: CSASLGPVEQYF; DNA: TGCAGTGCTAGTCTAGGACCCGTGGAGCAGTACTTC
size: .; V: TRBV7-6; J: TRBJ2-5; D: .; CDR3: CASSLDATGEETQYF; DNA: TGTGCCAGCAGCTTAGACGCGACAGGAGAAGAGACCCAGTACTTC
size: few; V: TRBV29-1; J: TRBJ1-2; D: .; CDR3: CSVVYRYGYTF; DNA: TGCAGCGTCGTATACCGCTATGGCTACACCTTC
size: many; V: TRBV5-1; J: TRBJ2-1; D: .; CDR3: CASSPDAGGGNEQFF; DNA: TGCGCCAGCAGCCCGGACGCAGGTGGAGGCAATGAGCAGTTCTTC
size: many; V: TRBV12-3/TRBV12-4; J: TRBJ2-3; D: TRBD1; CDR3: CASSFGTGFTDTQYF; DNA: TGTGCCAGCAGTTTTGGGACAGGATTCACAGATACGCAGTATTTT
size: .; V: TRBV7-9; J: TRBJ2-1; D: TRBD1; CDR3: CASSPGQGDRYNEQFF; DNA: TGTGCCAGCAGCCCCGGACAGGGGGACCGATACAATGAGCAGTTCTTC
size: .; V: TRBV24-1; J: TRBJ1-1; D: TRBD1; CDR3: CATSDRGDAFF; DNA: TGTGCCACCAGTGACAGGGGGGATGCTTTCTTT
size: few; V: TRBV20-1; J: TRBJ2-1; D: .; CDR3: CSATPTGEIYYNEQFF; DNA: TGCAGTGCTACCCCTACTGGAGAGATTTATTACAATGAGCAGTTCTTC
size: few; V: TRBV6-1; J: TRBJ2-1; D: TRBD2; CDR3: CASRGSGANYNEQFF; DNA: TGTGCCAGCAGGGGTAGCGGGGCTAACTACAATGAGCAGTTCTTC
size: .; V: TRBV30; J: TRBJ1-4; D: .; CDR3: CAWSEGVNEKLFF; DNA: TGTGCCTGGAGTGAAGGGGTTAATGAAAAACTGTTTTTT
size: .; V: TRBV28; J: TRBJ1-3; D: .; CDR3: CASSLGGAVINTIYF; DNA: TGTGCCAGCAGTTTAGGGGGTGCCGTAATAAACACCATATATTTT
size: few; V: TRBV3-1; J: TRBJ2-2; D: TRBD2; CDR3: CASSLPPGLAGFRSGELFF; DNA: TGTGCCAGCAGCCTACCCCCGGGACTAGCGGGATTTCGGTCCGGGGAGCTGTTTTTT
size: few; V: TRBV7-2; J: TRBJ2-3; D: .; CDR3: CASSPDINQPQYF; DNA: TGTGCCAGCAGCCCGGACATAAATCAGCCCCAGTATTTT
size: few; V: TRBV6-1; J: TRBJ2-1; D: TRBD2; CDR3: CAIPGGTSANLGQFF; DNA: TGTGCCATCCCCGGGGGGACTAGCGCGAATCTAGGGCAGTTCTTC
size: many; V: TRBV7-8; J: TRBJ2-2; D: .; CDR3: CASSQRNTGELFF; DNA: TGTGCCAGCAGCCAAAGGAACACCGGGGAGCTGTTTTTT
size: many; V: TRBV6-1; J: TRBJ2-2; D: TRBD1; CDR3: CASRDSGQGYTGELFF; DNA: TGTGCCAGCAGGGACTCGGGACAGGGGTACACCGGGGAGCTGTTTTTT
size: many; V: TRBV20-1; J: TRBJ2-7; D: .; CDR3: CSARDGSRYEQYF; DNA: TGCAGTGCTAGAGATGGTAGCAGGTACGAGCAGTACTTC
size: many; V: TRBV20-1; J: TRBJ1-6; D: .; CDR3: CSARVNRDSPLHF; DNA: TGCAGTGCTAGAGTCAACAGGGATTCACCCCTCCACTTT
size: many; V: TRBV7-9; J: TRBJ2-3; D: .; CDR3: CASSLWVTASTDTQYF; DNA: TGTGCCAGCAGCTTATGGGTAACGGCTAGCACAGATACGCAGTATTTT
size: many; V: TRBV27; J: TRBJ2-5; D: .; CDR3: CASSLSWRGETQYF; DNA: TGTGCCAGCAGTTTATCATGGAGGGGGGAGACCCAGTACTTC
size: many; V: TRBV20-1; J: TRBJ1-1; D: .; CDR3: CSASVGGNTEAFF; DNA: TGCAGTGCTAGTGTGGGGGGGAACACTGAAGCTTTCTTT
size: .; V: TRBV28; J: TRBJ1-1; D: .; CDR3: CASTLRRSLGRTEAFF; DNA: TGTGCCAGCACCCTGAGGAGGTCCCTGGGTCGGACTGAAGCTTTCTTT
size: .; V: TRBV11-2; J: TRBJ2-3; D: .; CDR3: CASSLEAGGFSSTDTQYF; DNA: TGTGCCAGCAGCTTAGAAGCGGGCGGTTTTTCTAGCACAGATACGCAGTATTTT
size: .; V: TRBV6-1; J: TRBJ2-5; D: .; CDR3: CASSEGGTGGTQYF; DNA: TGTGCCAGCAGTGAAGGGGGGACCGGAGGGACCCAGTACTTC
size: .; V: TRBV24-1; J: TRBJ2-3; D: .; CDR3: CATSDLASFTDTQYF; DNA: TGTGCCACCAGTGATTTGGCTAGCTTCACAGATACGCAGTATTTT
size: few; V: TRBV20-1; J: TRBJ2-2; D: .; CDR3: CSARGWRGLANTGELFF; DNA: TGCAGTGCTAGAGGCTGGAGAGGACTCGCGAACACCGGGGAGCTGTTTTTT
size: many; V: TRBV7-9; J: TRBJ2-7; D: .; CDR3: CASTSHLLAGGQVQYF; DNA: TGTGCCAGCACCTCCCACCTATTGGCAGGCGGCCAGGTGCAGTACTTC
size: .; V: TRBV7-8; J: TRBJ1-5; D: TRBD1; CDR3: CASSSRGPSGIAQHF; DNA: TGTGCCAGCAGCTCCAGGGGGCCCTCGGGGATTGCCCAGCATTTT
size: many; V: TRBV12-3/TRBV12-4; J: TRBJ2-7; D: TRBD2; CDR3: CASTLAGVAYEQYF; DNA: TGTGCCAGCACCCTAGCGGGAGTTGCGTACGAGCAGTACTTC